Listed below are T cell receptor beta chains from one sample, sequenced in a study of post-analysis software for immune sequencing data. TCRdb reanalysed the PCR reads using MiXCR and keeps one entry per CDR3 protein. The sample has fewer than 600,000 distinct CDR3 sequences; over 35% are singletons. Sample: blood. The receptors were sampled from a girl between 10 and 17 years old with multiple sclerosis. Each CDR3 is given with its conserved first and last residue. D genes are given only for firm matches. The size of a clone is reported for some rows only, either as once, few or many, or as a class for expanded clones.

v_gene	j_gene	abundance	d_gene	CDR3nt	CDR3aa
TRBV20-1	TRBJ2-7	few	TRBD1	TGCAGTGCTAGAGATCAGGACAGGGGGCGGAATGACGAGCAGTACTTC	CSARDQDRGRNDEQYF
TRBV3-1	TRBJ2-3	once	.	TGTGCCAGCAGCCAAGATAGCCCCGCAGATACGCAGTATTTT	CASSQDSPADTQYF
TRBV27	TRBJ1-2	.	.	TGTGCCAGCACCCGGGCTGGGGGGATCCCCAACTATGGCTACACCTTC	CASTRAGGIPNYGYTF
TRBV5-1	TRBJ2-1	.	.	TGCGCCAGCAGCTTGGGTGGGGGACCGGGAGAAGTGAATGAGCAGTTCTTC	CASSLGGGPGEVNEQFF
TRBV7-9	TRBJ1-1	.	.	TGTGCCAGCAGCGGGCCCTATGGCACTGAAGCTTTCTTT	CASSGPYGTEAFF
TRBV6-2/TRBV6-3	TRBJ2-1	.	TRBD2	TGTGCCAGCAGTTCGGGGGGGGATGAGCAGTTCTTC	CASSSGGDEQFF
TRBV28	TRBJ2-4	.	.	TGTGCCAGCAGTTTGGGGAGGGGGCGGCCCCTCCACTTC	CASSLGRGRPLHF
TRBV21-1	TRBJ2-5	.	.	TGTGCCAGCAGCATGCCCTATCCCGGACCCTCACAAGAGACCCAGTACTTC	CASSMPYPGPSQETQYF
TRBV7-6	TRBJ2-3	few	TRBD1	TGTGCCAGCAGGACAGGGGCAGATACGCAGTATTTT	CASRTGADTQYF
TRBV29-1	TRBJ2-1	.	TRBD2	TGCAGCGTAGTAGCGGGAGGTTTCTACAATGAGCAGTTCTTC	CSVVAGGFYNEQFF
TRBV5-1	TRBJ2-5	.	.	TGCGCCAGCAGCTTGGGGGGAGAGGAAGAGACCCAGTACTTC	CASSLGGEEETQYF
TRBV4-1	TRBJ1-2	few	.	TGCGCCAGCAGCCAAGAGGAAGAGCCTAACTATGGCTACACCTTC	CASSQEEEPNYGYTF
TRBV6-1	TRBJ1-1	.	.	TGTGCCAGCAGTGAAGCGGGATCCGAAGCTTTCTTT	CASSEAGSEAFF
TRBV6-6	TRBJ2-4	few	TRBD1	TGTGCCAGCAGTTCGGACAGGGTTATTCAGTACTTC	CASSSDRVIQYF
TRBV6-5	TRBJ1-5	once	.	TGTGCCAGCAGTTACTCGACGATGCGGGGAGGGGGCAATCAGCCCCAGCATTTT	CASSYSTMRGGGNQPQHF
TRBV20-1	TRBJ1-5	.	.	TGCAGTGCTCGTCCCTCGCTCAATCAGCCCCAGCATTTT	CSARPSLNQPQHF
TRBV29-1	TRBJ2-7	few	TRBD1	TGCAGCGTTTCACAGGGGGGAGACGAGCAGTACTTC	CSVSQGGDEQYF
TRBV7-9	TRBJ2-1	.	TRBD2	TGTGCCAGCAGCCTAGCGGGGGCCGGGGAGACCCAGTTCTTC	CASSLAGAGETQFF
TRBV27	TRBJ2-7	.	.	TGTGCCAGCAGTTTAAAGCGCTTTGTCTCCTACGAGCAGTACTTC	CASSLKRFVSYEQYF
TRBV28	TRBJ2-7	few	TRBD1	TGTGCCAGCCTCGGGACAGGGAGCTACGAGCAGTACTTC	CASLGTGSYEQYF
TRBV4-1	TRBJ2-7	.	TRBD1	TGCGCCAGCAGCCAAGTGCGACAGGGGGCCTACGAGCAGTACTTC	CASSQVRQGAYEQYF
TRBV7-2	TRBJ2-1	.	TRBD2	TGTGCCAGCAGCTTAGCCGCGGGAGGGCCTGGATCCTACAATGAGCAGTTCTTC	CASSLAAGGPGSYNEQFF
TRBV24-1	TRBJ1-2	.	.	TGTGCCACCAGTGAACCCGGACTGTCGGGAGGCTACACCTTC	CATSEPGLSGGYTF
TRBV10-2	TRBJ1-6	.	.	TGCGCCAGCAGTGAGACGGGGGCAGGGTCGATGTCACCCCTCCACTTT	CASSETGAGSMSPLHF
TRBV5-1	TRBJ2-3	.	.	TGCGCCAGCAGGGGGATAATATTCACAGATACGCAGTATTTT	CASRGIIFTDTQYF
TRBV12-3/TRBV12-4	TRBJ2-7	.	TRBD1	TGTGCCAGCAGTTTAAGGACAGGCTGGAACGAGCAGTACTTC	CASSLRTGWNEQYF
TRBV20-1	TRBJ2-6	.	TRBD1	TGCAGTGCTAGAACCCCTGGGACAGGCCTCTCTGGGGCCAACGTCCTGACTTTC	CSARTPGTGLSGANVLTF
TRBV5-1	TRBJ2-7	few	.	TGCGCCAGCAGACTGGAGGCGGGATGGTCCTACGAGCAGTACTTC	CASRLEAGWSYEQYF
TRBV5-1	TRBJ2-7	.	.	TGCGCCAGCAGCCCCGGCTGGGGATTCTACGAGCAGTACTTC	CASSPGWGFYEQYF
TRBV20-1	TRBJ1-4	.	.	TGCAGTGCTAGGCTCTTACAGGGACCCACAACTAATGAAAAACTGTTTTTT	CSARLLQGPTTNEKLFF
TRBV4-1	TRBJ2-7	.	TRBD1	TGCGCCAGCAGCCCTATACGGGGGACAGGGCTTTACGAGCAGTACTTC	CASSPIRGTGLYEQYF
TRBV12-3/TRBV12-4	TRBJ1-3	.	.	TGTGCCAGCAGTTGGTGGGACCACTCTGGAAACACCATATATTTT	CASSWWDHSGNTIYF
TRBV6-2/TRBV6-3	TRBJ2-1	once	TRBD2	TGTGCCGGCAGAACTTCAAGCGGGATTTCCTACAATGAGCAGTTCTTC	CAGRTSSGISYNEQFF
TRBV5-6	TRBJ2-1	.	.	TGTGCCAGCATTAATAGGGGTCTCGCGACCAACTACGAGCAGTTCTTC	CASINRGLATNYEQFF
TRBV4-2	TRBJ1-1	.	.	TGTGCCAGCAGCCTCACCAGGGTTACTGAAGCTTTCTTT	CASSLTRVTEAFF
TRBV10-3	TRBJ2-7	few	TRBD2	TGTGCCATCAGTGTCGGGGAGGGCCCGTCCTACGAGCAGTACTTC	CAISVGEGPSYEQYF
TRBV14	TRBJ2-3	few	TRBD2	TGTGCCAGCAGCCCACGACTAGCGGAGTCAGATACGCAGTATTTT	CASSPRLAESDTQYF